This record looks at one T cell receptor beta chain sequence and its context. The repertoire was sequenced with immunoSEQ multiplex PCR; TCRdb's copy has only in-frame clones and lacks some. This table holds 350,000 or so clones, more than 75% found once. The data were taken from a study of blood T cell repertoires in COVID-19. This CDR3 spans 12 amino acids. The V segment lost 4 bases and the J segment 6 bases; nucleotides outside the gene matches: 2. The germline V gene encodes CDR1 MNHNY and CDR2 SVGAGI (reference sequence). Sequencing was performed on peripheral blood. The genes are TRBV6-6 and TRBJ1-2, with 7 bases aligning to TRBD1. This TCR was recovered from a woman aged 25 to 45 with COVID-19, enrolled during active disease. The CDR3 DNA follows: TGTGCCAGCAGTTTTGGACAGGATGGCTACACCTTC. Translating it yields CASSFGQDGYTF.